Following are 14 T cell receptor beta chains from one sample sequenced in a study of blood T cell repertoires in COVID-19. Data came from immunoSEQ multiplex PCR; TCRdb stores just in-frame clones and leaves some out. The sample has about 350,000 clones, roughly 86% seen once; the top ten hold approximately 0.93%. Sequences were obtained from PBMCs or T cells enriched from blood (not recorded which). The receptors stem from a woman aged 25 to 39 who had been exposed to COVID-19.

The chain employs TRBV6-5 and TRBJ2-5; 10 bases are shared with TRBD1. Germline V CDR1 and CDR2: MNHEY, SVGAGI. This CDR3 has 15 residues. The J segment lost 2 bases and the V segment lost 6 bases, leaving 6 bases of the junction unmatched. The CDR3 coding sequence is TGTGCCAGCAGCACGGACAGGGGGGTGCAAGAGACCCAGTACTTC. Translating it yields CASSTDRGVQETQYF.

The count of this clone is one. The J gene is TRBJ1-4, the V gene TRBV27; tentative D call: TRBD1 (5 bases). The CDR3 sequence is 15 residues long. V gave up 6 bases and J gave up 7 bases, with 18 bases separating them. CDR1 is MNHEY, CDR2 SMNVEV, per germline (reference sequence). The CDR3 region is CASSPGRQQVEKLFF. CDR3 nucleotide sequence: TGTGCCAGCAGCCCAGGCCGACAGCAGGTTGAAAAACTGTTTTTT.

This chain joins TRBV7-3 and TRBJ2-3, with TRBD2 matching 8 bases. CDR3 length equals 16 residues. Germline CDR1 is SGHTA and CDR2 is FQGTGA. V trimming: 4 bases; J trimming: 3 bases; junction bases outside the gene matches: 9. The CDR3 loop is CASSSQAGVVTDTQYF. CDR3 nucleotides: TGTGCCAGCAGCTCCCAAGCGGGAGTAGTTACAGATACGCAGTATTTT.

The chain couples TRBV7-9 to TRBJ2-1; 7 bases align to TRBD1. Unmatched junction bases numbered 12, after V lost 5 bases and J lost 2 bases. Per the germline V gene, CDR1 is SEHNR and CDR2 is FQNEAQ (reference sequence). This CDR3 contains 17 residues. CDR3 amino acids: CASSPPPTGPTYNEQFF. CDR3 coding DNA: TGTGCCAGCAGCCCGCCACCGACAGGGCCCACCTACAATGAGCAGTTCTTC.

The CDR3 nucleotides read TGTGCCGAATTGACAGGGCTGTTAAACACCATATATTTT. Its translation is CAELTGLLNTIYF. The chain has TRBV30 and TRBJ1-3; 7 nucleotides line up with TRBD1. V lost 8 bases, J lost 6 bases, and 10 bases stayed unmatched. In germline, CDR1 is GTSNPN, CDR2 SVGIG (reference sequence). The CDR3 has 13 residues. Based on the CDR3 plus reference TRBV30 and TRBJ1-3, the full variable domain is SQTIHQWPATLVQPVGSPLSLECTVEGTSNPNLYWYRQAAGRGLQLLFYSVGIGQISSEVPQNLSASRPQDRQFILSSKKLLLSDSGFYLCAELTGLLNTIYFGEGSWLTVV.

This clone has only one observation. V and J are TRBV9 and TRBJ2-7; no firm D call. Per germline, CDR1 SGDLS and CDR2 YYNGEE. The CDR3 is 15 residues long. V was cut by 0 bases and J by 3 bases, with 13 bases left in between. CDR3 sequence: CASSVATAADYEQYF. The CDR3 region has the DNA TGTGCCAGCAGCGTAGCTACTGCGGCGGACTACGAGCAGTACTTC.

The V call is TRBV7-6, the J call TRBJ1-4; the D gene is possibly TRBD1 (6 bases). The CDR3 has 14 amino acids. V was pared by 1 base and J by 7 bases, with 10 bases between. Germline-derived CDR1 and CDR2 are SGHVS and FNYEAQ. The CDR3 coding sequence is TGTGCCAGCAGCTTAGGCCCAGGGGTTGAAAAACTGTTTTTT. It translates to CASSLGPGVEKLFF.

This sequence joins TRBV19 and TRBJ2-7, with 7 bases identical to TRBD2. V was clipped by 6 bases and J by 2 bases; unmatched bases: 10. CDR3 size: 15 residues. The V gene's germline CDR1 is LNHDA and CDR2 SQIVND (reference sequence). CDR3: CASSFGGLGTYEQYF. The CDR3 DNA follows: TGTGCCAGTAGCTTCGGAGGACTAGGGACCTACGAGCAGTACTTC. Complete variable domain (other parts from reference TRBV19 and TRBJ2-7): DGGITQSPKYLFRKEGQNVTLSCEQNLNHDAMYWYRQDPGQGLRLIYYSQIVNDFQKGDIAEGYSVSREKKESFPLTVTSAQKNPTAFYLCASSFGGLGTYEQYFGPGTRLTVT.

V gene TRBV7-2 combines with J gene TRBJ2-3; D perhaps matches TRBD2 (5 bases). Germline assignment: CDR1 SGHTA and CDR2 FQGNSA. The CDR3 length is 14 residues. V was cut by 2 bases and J by 4 bases, with 10 bases left in between. In nucleotides, the CDR3 is TGTGCCAGCAGCTTAATGGAGGCGGCAGATACGCAGTATTTT. This gives the protein CASSLMEAADTQYF.

The V and J genes are TRBV28 and TRBJ1-1; TRBD1 matches 9 bases. This CDR3 has 16 residues. From germline, CDR1 is MDHEN and CDR2 SYDVKM. V lost 6 bases and J lost 1; bases outside the gene matches: 9. For the CDR3, the DNA is TGTGCCAGCAGGAGAACAGGGGGCAGTCGGAACACTGAAGCTTTCTTT. Translated: CASRRTGGSRNTEAFF.

The chain is built from TRBV3-1 (or the pseudogene TRBV3-2) and TRBJ1-2; 8 bases fit TRBD1. The V gene's germline CDR1 is LGHDT and CDR2 YNNKEL (reference sequence). V was clipped by 3 bases and J by 3 bases; unmatched bases: 6. CDR3 length equals 15 residues. CDR3 in DNA: TGTGCCAGCAGCCATGGACAGGGAGTCGACTATGGCTACACCTTC. Protein sequence: CASSHGQGVDYGYTF.

This chain connects TRBV21-1 to TRBJ2-5; the D call in the table, TRBD2, was not verified against the DNA. TRBV21-1 is annotated as a pseudogene. The CDR3 is 19 amino acids. The CDR3 protein is CASSKNSQTSGRGEETQYF. CDR3 coding DNA: TGTGCCAGCAGCAAAAATTCCCAGACTAGCGGGAGAGGGGAAGAGACCCAGTACTTC.

J is TRBJ2-3 and V is TRBV29-1; tentatively, D is TRBD2 (6 bases). Between the trimmed V and J ends, which lost 6 bases and 6 bases, there was a span of 16 bases. Germline CDR1 reads SQVTM; CDR2 reads ANQGSEA. The CDR3 runs to 13 residues. This CDR3 reads CSVGGRDGDTQYF. The DNA of the CDR3 is TGCAGCGTCGGAGGGCGGGATGGGGATACGCAGTATTTT.

The chain joins TRBV5-1 to TRBJ1-2; D is possibly TRBD1 (6 bases). The germline CDR1 and CDR2 sequences are SGHRS and YFSETQ. Trimming took 1 base from V and 3 from J, leaving 19 bases between them. The CDR3 loop spans 17 amino acids. The CDR3 here is CASSLRAGASRDYGYTF. DNA of the CDR3: TGCGCCAGCAGCTTGAGGGCAGGGGCGAGTAGGGACTATGGCTACACCTTC.